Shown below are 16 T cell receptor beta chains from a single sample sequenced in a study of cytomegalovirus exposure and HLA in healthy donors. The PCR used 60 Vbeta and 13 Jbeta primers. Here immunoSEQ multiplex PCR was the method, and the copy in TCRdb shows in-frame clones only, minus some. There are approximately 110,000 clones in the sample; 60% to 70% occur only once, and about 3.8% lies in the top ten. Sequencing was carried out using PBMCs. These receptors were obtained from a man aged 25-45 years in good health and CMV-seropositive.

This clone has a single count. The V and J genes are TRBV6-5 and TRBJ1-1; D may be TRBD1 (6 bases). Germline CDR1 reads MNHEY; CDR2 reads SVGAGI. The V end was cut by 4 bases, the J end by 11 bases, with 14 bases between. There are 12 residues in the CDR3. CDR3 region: CASSSTGSGAFF. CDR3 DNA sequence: TGTGCCAGCAGTTCCACAGGGTCGGGCGCTTTCTTT.

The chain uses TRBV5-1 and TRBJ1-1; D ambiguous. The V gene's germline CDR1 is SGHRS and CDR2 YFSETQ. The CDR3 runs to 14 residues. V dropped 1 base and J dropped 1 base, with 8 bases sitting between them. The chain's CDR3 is CASSLLGANTEAFF. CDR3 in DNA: TGCGCCAGCAGCTTGTTAGGAGCGAACACTGAAGCTTTCTTT.

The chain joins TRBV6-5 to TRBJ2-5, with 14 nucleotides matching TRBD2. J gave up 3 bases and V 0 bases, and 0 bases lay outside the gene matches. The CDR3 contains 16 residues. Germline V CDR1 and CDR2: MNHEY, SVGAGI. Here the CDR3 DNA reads TGTGCCAGCAGTTACTCGGGACTAGCGGGAGAAGAGACCCAGTACTTC. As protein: CASSYSGLAGEETQYF.

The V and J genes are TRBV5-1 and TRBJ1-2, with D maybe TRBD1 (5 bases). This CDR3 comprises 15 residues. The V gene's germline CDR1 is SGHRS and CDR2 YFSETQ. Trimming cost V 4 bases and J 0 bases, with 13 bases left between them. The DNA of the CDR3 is TGCGCCAGCAGCCAAGAACAGGCCTCTAACTATGGCTACACCTTC. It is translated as CASSQEQASNYGYTF.

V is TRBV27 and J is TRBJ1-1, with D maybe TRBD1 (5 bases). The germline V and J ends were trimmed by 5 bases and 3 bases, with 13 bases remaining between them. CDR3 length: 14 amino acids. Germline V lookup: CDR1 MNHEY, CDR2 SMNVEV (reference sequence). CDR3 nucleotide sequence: TGTGCCAGCAGTCTAGATCGGGGGGACACTGAAGCTTTCTTT. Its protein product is CASSLDRGDTEAFF.

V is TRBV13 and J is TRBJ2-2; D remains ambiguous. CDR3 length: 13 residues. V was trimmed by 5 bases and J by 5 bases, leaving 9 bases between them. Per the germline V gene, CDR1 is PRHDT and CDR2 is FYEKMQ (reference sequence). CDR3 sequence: CASSPSLTGELFF. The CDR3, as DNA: TGTGCCAGCAGCCCTAGTCTTACCGGGGAGCTGTTTTTT.

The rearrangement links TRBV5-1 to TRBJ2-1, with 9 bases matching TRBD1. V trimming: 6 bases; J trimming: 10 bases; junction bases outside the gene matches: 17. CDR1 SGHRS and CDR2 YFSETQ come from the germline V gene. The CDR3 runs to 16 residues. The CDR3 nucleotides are TGCGCCAGCACCCTTCCCACAGGGGGCGGTCAATCCGAGCAGTTCTTC. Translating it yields CASTLPTGGGQSEQFF.

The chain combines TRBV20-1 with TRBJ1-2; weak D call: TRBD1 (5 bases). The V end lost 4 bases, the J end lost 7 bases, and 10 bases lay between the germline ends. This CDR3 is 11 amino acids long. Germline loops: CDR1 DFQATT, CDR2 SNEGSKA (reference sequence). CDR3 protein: CSAILGVGYTF. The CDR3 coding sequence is TGCAGTGCTATCCTAGGGGTTGGCTACACCTTC.

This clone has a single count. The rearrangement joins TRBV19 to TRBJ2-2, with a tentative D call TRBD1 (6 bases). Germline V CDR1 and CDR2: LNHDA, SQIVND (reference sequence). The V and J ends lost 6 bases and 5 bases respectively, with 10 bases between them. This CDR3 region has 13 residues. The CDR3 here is CASRPDRTGELFF. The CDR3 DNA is TGTGCCAGTAGACCAGACAGGACCGGGGAGCTGTTTTTT. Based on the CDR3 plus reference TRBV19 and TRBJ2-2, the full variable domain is DGGITQSPKYLFRKEGQNVTLSCEQNLNHDAMYWYRQDPGQGLRLIYYSQIVNDFQKGDIAEGYSVSREKKESFPLTVTSAQKNPTAFYLCASRPDRTGELFFGEGSRLTVL.

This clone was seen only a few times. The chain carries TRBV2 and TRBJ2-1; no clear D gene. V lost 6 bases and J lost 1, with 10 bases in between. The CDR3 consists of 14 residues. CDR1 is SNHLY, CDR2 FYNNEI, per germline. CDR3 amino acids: CASRRIVSYNEQFF. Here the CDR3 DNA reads TGTGCCAGCAGGAGGATTGTGTCCTACAATGAGCAGTTCTTC. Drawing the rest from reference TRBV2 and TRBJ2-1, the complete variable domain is EPEVTQTPSHQVTQMGQEVILRCVPISNHLYFYWYRQILGQKVEFLVSFYNNEISEKSEIFDDQFSVERPDGSNFTLKIRSTKLEDSAMYFCASRRIVSYNEQFFGPGTRLTVL.

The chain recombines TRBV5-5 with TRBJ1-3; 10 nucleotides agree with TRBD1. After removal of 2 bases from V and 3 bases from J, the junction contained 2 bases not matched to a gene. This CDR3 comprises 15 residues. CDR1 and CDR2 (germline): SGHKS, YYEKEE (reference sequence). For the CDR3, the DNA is TGTGCCAGCAGCTTCGGGACAGGGGTTGGAAACACCATATATTTT. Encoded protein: CASSFGTGVGNTIYF.

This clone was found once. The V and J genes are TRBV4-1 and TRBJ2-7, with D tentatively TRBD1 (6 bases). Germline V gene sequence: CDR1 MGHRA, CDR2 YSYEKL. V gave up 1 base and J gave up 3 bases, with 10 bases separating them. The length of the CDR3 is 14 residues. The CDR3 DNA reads TGCGCCAGCAGCCAAGTGGGCAGGGGCTACGAGCAGTACTTC. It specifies CASSQVGRGYEQYF.

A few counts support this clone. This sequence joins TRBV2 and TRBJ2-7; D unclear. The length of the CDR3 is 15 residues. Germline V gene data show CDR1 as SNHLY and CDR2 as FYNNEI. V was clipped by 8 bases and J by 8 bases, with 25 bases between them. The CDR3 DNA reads TGTGCCAGCGCCGAGAGGTTTAGTAGTCTATTTAAGCAGTACTTC. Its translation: CASAERFSSLFKQYF.

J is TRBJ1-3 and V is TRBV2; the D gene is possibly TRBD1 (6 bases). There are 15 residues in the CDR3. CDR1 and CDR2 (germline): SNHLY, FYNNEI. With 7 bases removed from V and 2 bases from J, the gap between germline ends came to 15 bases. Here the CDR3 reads CASNEQGSTGNTIYF. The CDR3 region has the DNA TGTGCCAGCAACGAACAGGGTAGTACTGGAAACACCATATATTTT.

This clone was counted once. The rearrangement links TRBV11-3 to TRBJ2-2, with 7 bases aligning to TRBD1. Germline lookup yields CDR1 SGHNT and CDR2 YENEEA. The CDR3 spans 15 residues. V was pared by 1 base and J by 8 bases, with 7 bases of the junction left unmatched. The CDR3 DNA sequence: TGTGCCAGCAGCTTAGCACAGGGGCAAGGAGGGGAGCTGTTTTTT. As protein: CASSLAQGQGGELFF. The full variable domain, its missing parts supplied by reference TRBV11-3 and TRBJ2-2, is EAGVVQSPRYKIIEKKQPVAFWCNPISGHNTLYWYLQNLGQGPELLIRYENEEAVDDSQLPKDRFSAERLKGVDSTLKIQPAELGDSAVYLCASSLAQGQGGELFFGEGSRLTVL.

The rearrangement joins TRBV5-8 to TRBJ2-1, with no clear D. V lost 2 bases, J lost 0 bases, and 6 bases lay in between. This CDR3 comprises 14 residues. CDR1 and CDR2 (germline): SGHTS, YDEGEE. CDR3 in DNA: TGTGCCAGCAGCTTTGAGGTCTCCTACAATGAGCAGTTCTTC. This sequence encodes CASSFEVSYNEQFF.